This is a list of T cell receptor beta chains from one sample in a study of T-cell memory formation after mild COVID-19. Using its own MiXCR run on the 5' RACE reads, TCRdb lists one record per CDR3 protein. The sample contains hundreds of thousands of distinct CDR3 sequences, less than 25% of which appear only once. The material sequenced was PBMCs or a T cell subset sorted from them (not recorded which). The receptors shown here come from an adult woman who had mild COVID-19 (a few samples of this study predate the infection). Cell type and time point are not known. Each CDR3 is given without its conserved first and last residue. Each record gives: CDR3 protein, J gene, clone size, V gene. Expanded clones get a size class; other rows say once, few or many, or leave the size out.

cdr3_aa: ATSSDRGNQPQH; j_call: TRBJ1-5; clone_size: .; v_call: TRBV15
cdr3_aa: SARREDEQF; j_call: TRBJ2-1; clone_size: .; v_call: TRBV20-1
cdr3_aa: ASSQVKGYYEQY; j_call: TRBJ2-7; clone_size: few; v_call: TRBV12-3/TRBV12-4
cdr3_aa: ASSLSTNTGELF; j_call: TRBJ2-2; clone_size: many; v_call: TRBV5-6
cdr3_aa: ATSDFGTGRSETQY; j_call: TRBJ2-5; clone_size: .; v_call: TRBV24-1
cdr3_aa: ASSVRQVPYGYT; j_call: TRBJ1-2; clone_size: .; v_call: TRBV5-4
cdr3_aa: ASSLPGGAYEQF; j_call: TRBJ2-1; clone_size: few; v_call: TRBV5-4
cdr3_aa: ASRLDRASSQPQH; j_call: TRBJ1-5; clone_size: .; v_call: TRBV7-2
cdr3_aa: ASSIRGNEQF; j_call: TRBJ2-1; clone_size: .; v_call: TRBV11-3
cdr3_aa: SVDADGLGSPLH; j_call: TRBJ1-6; clone_size: .; v_call: TRBV29-1
cdr3_aa: ASSPGAVYQETQY; j_call: TRBJ2-5; clone_size: .; v_call: TRBV5-1
cdr3_aa: ASSGETLNTGELF; j_call: TRBJ2-2; clone_size: few; v_call: TRBV2
cdr3_aa: ASSDITSSYEQY; j_call: TRBJ2-7; clone_size: .; v_call: TRBV27
cdr3_aa: ASSLRRQTDTQY; j_call: TRBJ2-3; clone_size: many; v_call: TRBV5-5
cdr3_aa: SASGPSNTGELF; j_call: TRBJ2-2; clone_size: .; v_call: TRBV20-1
cdr3_aa: ASSAGGLDEQY; j_call: TRBJ2-7; clone_size: .; v_call: TRBV9
cdr3_aa: ASSVTSGSHEQF; j_call: TRBJ2-1; clone_size: .; v_call: TRBV6-1
cdr3_aa: ASSWTGVDEQF; j_call: TRBJ2-1; clone_size: .; v_call: TRBV6-5
cdr3_aa: ASSQDLTGAYQPQH; j_call: TRBJ1-5; clone_size: .; v_call: TRBV4-2
cdr3_aa: ASSQDTGTYGYT; j_call: TRBJ1-2; clone_size: .; v_call: TRBV4-2
cdr3_aa: ASTPAGGPYEQY; j_call: TRBJ2-7; clone_size: few; v_call: TRBV7-2
cdr3_aa: ASSLGQETYEQY; j_call: TRBJ2-7; clone_size: .; v_call: TRBV19
cdr3_aa: ASSPGQAKLF; j_call: TRBJ1-4; clone_size: once; v_call: TRBV25-1
cdr3_aa: ASTGTETQY; j_call: TRBJ2-5; clone_size: few; v_call: TRBV5-1
cdr3_aa: ASSQVWSEAGANVLT; j_call: TRBJ2-6; clone_size: .; v_call: TRBV4-2
cdr3_aa: ASSETSGRWQY; j_call: TRBJ2-7; clone_size: .; v_call: TRBV2
cdr3_aa: ASRAGGPIDTQY; j_call: TRBJ2-3; clone_size: .; v_call: TRBV5-1
cdr3_aa: ASSPPGRIAKNIQY; j_call: TRBJ2-4; clone_size: few; v_call: TRBV5-6
cdr3_aa: ASSRSWGIGELF; j_call: TRBJ2-2; clone_size: .; v_call: TRBV14
cdr3_aa: ATSQEGGYEAF; j_call: TRBJ1-1; clone_size: .; v_call: TRBV15
cdr3_aa: ATSSDGRTGTPDTQY; j_call: TRBJ2-3; clone_size: .; v_call: TRBV15
cdr3_aa: ASSLFTGADEQY; j_call: TRBJ2-7; clone_size: .; v_call: TRBV12-3/TRBV12-4
cdr3_aa: ASSQDRGSPLH; j_call: TRBJ1-6; clone_size: many; v_call: TRBV4-1
cdr3_aa: ASNQGVVGYGYT; j_call: TRBJ1-2; clone_size: .; v_call: TRBV2
cdr3_aa: ASYPGQQSHNEQF; j_call: TRBJ2-1; clone_size: .; v_call: TRBV5-1
cdr3_aa: ASSRDSVQETQY; j_call: TRBJ2-5; clone_size: few; v_call: TRBV5-1
cdr3_aa: ASSQVTGGEKLF; j_call: TRBJ1-4; clone_size: .; v_call: TRBV4-2
cdr3_aa: ASSPGLAAISDTQY; j_call: TRBJ2-3; clone_size: .; v_call: TRBV5-6
cdr3_aa: ASSYEFPNYEQY; j_call: TRBJ2-7; clone_size: few; v_call: TRBV6-5